This entry features one T cell receptor (beta chain) sequence. This record belongs to a study of shared clonotypes between healthy human individuals. V trimming: 6 bases; J trimming: 4 bases; junction bases outside the gene matches: 6. The CDR3 is 14 residues long. The germline V gene has CDR1 SQVTM and CDR2 ANQGSEA. The protocol was immunoSEQ multiplex PCR, while the TCRdb copy is restricted to in-frame clones and leaves out a portion. The data hold 490,000 or so clones, with about three quarters observed a single time. The TCR comes from a woman in her thirties or forties in good health. Some clones in this sample may be carry-over from other donors' samples. The sample was PBMCs. The chain employs TRBV29-1 and TRBJ2-3, with 11 positions matching TRBD2. Here the CDR3 DNA reads TGCAGCGTCCCTGTAGCGGGAGGGGCAGATACGCAGTATTTT. Its translation: CSVPVAGGADTQYF.